The sequence of this T cell receptor (beta chain) was determined in a study of blood T cells in healthy people across ages (dated by TCRdb to the mid-2010s). Study-level background: In model experiments, roughly one uniquely barcoded TCR beta cDNA molecule per two T cells was captured by template switching. The study measured age-related changes in TCR beta repertoire diversity using deep sequencing normalized with unique cDNA molecular identifiers. The donors were split into four age groups: young (average around 15 years), middle-aged (roughly 39), aged (over 55) and long-lived (approximately 80). The study analyzed two additional independent replicas of 1 million unique cDNA reads from the same blood draw for two donors, one aged 18 to 30 and one aged 80 or older. The paper's findings and limits, for the study overall: Total diversity estimates from one million sequenced T cells were considered lower bounds and underestimates. The CMV infection status of donors was not known, potentially confounding age-related changes in expanded clonotypes. The percentage of naive T cells measured by flow cytometry correlated strongly with observed TCR beta diversity. As age increased, observed TCR beta diversity per million T cells dropped in a roughly linear way, and a significant reduction was already evident by age about 40. Conclusive comparison of naive and antigen-experienced compartments was prevented by the profiling of bulk unsorted PBMCs. Compared with the aged group, the long-lived group had more naive CD4+ T cells, fewer expanded clones and increased TCR diversity, suggesting age selection.

The library was generated by 5' RACE. Sequenced using an Illumina HiSeq 2500. A second PCR of roughly 7 to 11 cycles was performed with a sample-barcoded 5' primer and a J-beta primer mix. A template-switch 5' adaptor carrying 12 random nucleotides introduced a unique molecular identifier onto each TCR beta cDNA molecule. At least 2.5 million CDR3-containing paired-end reads were obtained from each sample. First-strand cDNA was synthesized from all RNA with the Mint cDNA synthesis kit, primed by a TRBC-specific oligonucleotide. After uracil-DNA glycosylase treatment, a first 18-cycle PCR used universal primers M1SS and BC2_uni_R on all cDNA. The study's processing was this. Each sample was normalized by randomly selecting 1 million high-quality reads, each carrying a distinct molecular identifier. Instead of being binned into consensus sequences, reads with shared molecular identifiers were discarded. MiTCR, with a Q25 quality threshold and the strictest error-elimination algorithm, was used for CDR3 identification, clonotype clustering and error correction. A nonparametric unseen species model using Euler transformation provided a lower-bound estimate of total TCR beta diversity. Clones were called with MiXCR by TCRdb after fastp trimmed the public reads at Q25, and only in-frame beta chains were retained. Records with the same CDR3 protein are collapsed into one entry carrying the most frequent genes and DNA. The V and J calls shown here were made by TCRdb, not taken from the authors' results. This sample comprises 780,000 or so distinct CDR3 sequences, 25% of them detected only once. Roughly 3.5% of the sample is taken by the ten largest.

The CDR1 and CDR2 encoded by the germline V gene are SGHTA and FQGNSA. Compared with germline, V lacks 5 bases and J lacks 1 base; bases without a gene match: 8. The CDR3 numbers 16 residues from cysteine through phenylalanine. Only the CDR3 DNA is retained, 48 bases long and in frame from the first base. Donors were about 36 systemically healthy Caucasian individuals from Russia aged roughly 6 to 90 years. Ten milliliters of peripheral blood were collected from each donor into EDTA-treated Vacutainer tubes. Ficoll-Paque density-gradient centrifugation was used to isolate PBMCs, with at least 7 million per sample. Trizol reagent was used to extract total RNA from the PBMCs, yielding at least 6 micrograms per sample. For every donor, flow cytometry on a PBMC aliquot measured the percentage of naive CD45RAhigh/CD27high T cells. Remarks on this clonotype: The target of this receptor is not known. Base qualities are missing; no much larger clone stands one base away.

The same sample was also studied in work on T cells of mothers and their children. Taken from the second paper: Nine systemically healthy Caucasian individuals served as donors, namely three mothers together with their six children. cDNA synthesis consumed the entire amount of extracted RNA, loaded at about 1.6 ug RNA in each 15 ul reaction. Sample barcodes and 2-4 random nucleotides were added via the M1S primer in the second PCR. Each mother yielded over 9.5 million TCR beta CDR3 reads and each child 2.5 million to 3 million reads. Thymic selection similarly shapes TCR recombination output in related and unrelated pairs, with minor effect from inherited differences. Normalized repertoire overlap was always slightly but never significantly higher in related than unrelated mother-child pairs. Persistent microchimeric T cell clones were not detected, at a sensitivity of approximately 100 clones per million clonotypes. The study used deep NGS to compare TCR beta repertoires of mothers and children, seeking features distinguishing related mother-child pairs from unrelated individuals. The mean age was about 38 +/- 4 years for the mothers and approximately 11 +/- 4 years for the children. After adapter ligation was performed with NEBNext reagents, the libraries were sequenced on an Illumina HiSeq 2000 with 100+100 nt paired-end reads. To prevent cross-contamination, the mother and child libraries were prepared a month apart and were sequenced in separate runs. For each donor, between about 450,000 and 2,300,000 distinct TCR beta clonotypes were identified. Naive TCR beta clonotypes were estimated from low-frequency clonotypes matched to each donor's FACS-determined naive share, without sorting.

The rearrangement joined TRBV7-2 to TRBJ1-1; TRBD1 matches 9 bases in the middle. The TCR originated in a boy younger than 18 in good health. Input material: blood. The nucleotide sequence reads TGTGCCAGCAGCACACGGACAGGGGCCGGGAACACTGAAGCTTTCTTT. Its translation reads: CASSTRTGAGNTEAFF.